The following is a TCR beta chain sequence with its context. It has no known antigen specificity. No much larger clone is present one base from it, and per-base qualities are unavailable. After CFSE-labeled PBMCs were cultured without a stimulus, the autoproliferating (CFSEdim) and non-proliferating (CFSEhi) T cell fractions were sequenced separately. Altogether, fewer than 55 million CFSE-labeled PBMCs were kept in culture for roughly seven days with no stimulus, after which the replicate wells were combined. PBMCs were labeled with 0.4 to 0.65 uM CFSE and were cultured without exogenous stimuli in serum-free AIM-V medium. PBMCs were isolated by Ficoll density gradient centrifugation and cryopreserved before use. Using a FACSAria III, live 7-AAD-negative cells were sorted, then washed with PBS and stored frozen at -80 degrees C as dry pellets. This sample is drawn from a study of memory B cells and T cells in multiple sclerosis listed by TCRdb under 2018. Turning to the overall study: In multiple sclerosis patients, the study set the TCR beta repertoires of autoproliferating peripheral T cells against those of T cells infiltrating brain lesions. TCR sequencing included two multiple sclerosis patients for whom either brain lesions at autopsy or brain-infiltrating cells from biopsy were available.

The full study reports these points: Clone-set sizes varied between compartments, which affected the numbers of shared clonotypes and made normalization necessary.

The CDR3 covers 14 residues, taking in both the cysteine and the phenylalanine. CDR3 DNA only is kept here, 42 bases in frame from base 1. V loses 5 bases, J loses 4 bases, and the germline ends lie 14 bases apart. The germline V gene (reference sequence) sets CDR1 to SGHAT and CDR2 to FQDESV. Using the immunoSEQ Platform, TCRbeta CDR3 regions were amplified from extracted genomic DNA. Multiplex PCR, high-throughput sequencing and a vendor bioinformatics pipeline were combined in the immunoSEQ assay. On the study's bioinformatics: Non-productive sequences and CDR3s shorter than 4 amino acids were excluded, and clonotype frequencies were recalculated for each sample. Shared clonotypes were identified in immunoSEQ Analyzer 2.0 as identical CDR3 amino acid, V gene and J gene sequences. Repertoire overlap was normalized by dividing shared clonotype counts by the product of both clone-set sizes, scaled by 1000 into arbitrary units. What TCRdb holds here is the immuneACCESS table cut down to in-frame rearrangements. Part of the clones is not present; checked against another copy, under half of the missing clones reflect an unresolved V gene, and the others are unexplained. V and J calls and clone size come straight from that table; D and trimming were deduced from the DNA. The sample table records fewer than 40,000 clones; roughly 83% of these occur just once. Approximately 2.5% of the sample lies in the top ten.

The sample taken for sequencing was PBMCs from blood kept in culture. This clonotype was sampled from a human donor with multiple sclerosis. The chain joins TRBV11-1 to TRBJ2-5; TRBD1 is a possible D gene, resting on 5 matching bases. CDR3 loop: CASSPQVPGETQYF. The DNA sequence reads TGTGCCAGCAGCCCACAGGTCCCAGGAGAGACCCAGTACTTC.